A single sample is the source of the 21 T cell receptor beta chains below, sequenced in a study of T cells after yellow fever vaccination. TCRdb passed the 5' RACE reads through MiXCR, listing each CDR3 protein once. The sample yields hundreds of thousands of distinct CDR3 sequences, 7.5% to 9% seen once. This specimen was CD4+ T cells sorted from PBMCs, taken 5 days after the yellow fever booster vaccination. These receptors originate from a man between 18 and 35 years old who received the YFV17D yellow fever vaccine.

The chain is built from TRBV4-3 and TRBJ1-1; D gene ambiguous. The CDR3 consists of 13 residues. V dropped 5 bases and J dropped 3 bases, with 10 bases sitting between them. The germline V gene has CDR1 LGHNA and CDR2 YSLEER. The CDR3 nucleotides are TGCGCCAGCAGCGAAGTCGTTGACACTGAAGCTTTCTTT. This encodes CASSEVVDTEAFF.

This clonotype was picked up a small number of times. The chain carries TRBV4-2 and TRBJ2-3, with 8 bases fitting TRBD2. CDR1 is LGHNA, CDR2 YNFKEQ, per germline. The CDR3 is made up of 17 amino acids. The junction had 12 bases not matched to a gene; V was cut back by 4 bases and J by 3 bases. CDR3 DNA: TGTGCCAGCAGCCGCCGCGGGGCGGGGGGCACAACAGATACGCAGTATTTT. It codes for CASSRRGAGGTTDTQYF.

V usage is TRBV20-1 and J usage is TRBJ1-5; D possibly corresponds to TRBD1 (5 bases). From germline, CDR1 is DFQATT and CDR2 SNEGSKA (reference sequence). Deletions cut 5 bases from V and 4 bases from J, with 12 bases between. CDR3 length equals 13 residues. CDR3 loop: CSAVNRSNQPQHF. The CDR3 DNA reads TGCAGTGCTGTGAACAGGTCAAATCAGCCCCAGCATTTT.

In DNA form, the CDR3 reads TGTGCCAGCACAGGGGTCGGGGCCAACGTCCTGACTTTC. It encodes CASTGVGANVLTF. The V call is TRBV12-3 or TRBV12-4, the J call TRBJ2-6; D is possibly TRBD1 (6 bases). Trimming shortened V by 7 bases and J by 4 bases, and 8 bases separated the two germline ends. The CDR3 is 13 amino acids.

The chain combines TRBV18 with TRBJ2-3; D uncertain. Germline assignment: CDR1 KGHSH and CDR2 LQKENI. V was clipped by 6 bases and J by 0 bases, with 10 bases between them. The CDR3 runs 14 residues. The CDR3 region has the DNA TGTGCCAGCTCCTGGACGGCGAGCACAGATACGCAGTATTTT. This sequence encodes CASSWTASTDTQYF.

V usage is TRBV20-1 and J usage is TRBJ2-1, with 7 positions matching TRBD2. This CDR3 contains 18 residues. V gave up 2 bases and J gave up 0 bases; unmatched junction bases: 13. Per the germline V gene, CDR1 is DFQATT and CDR2 is SNEGSKA (reference sequence). CDR3 DNA sequence: TGCAGTGCTAGATTACTCCAAGCGGGGCCTAGCTCCTACAATGAGCAGTTCTTC. This codes for CSARLLQAGPSSYNEQFF.

As to this clonotype: At one end, the junction sequence differs from germline, possibly due to a read error. The chain uses TRBV5-1 and TRBJ1-1; TRBD1 aligns across 8 bases. CDR1 and CDR2 from the germline V gene are SGHRS and YFSETQ. This CDR3 spans 14 amino acids. The CDR3 DNA is TGCGCCAGCAGCTTGACAGGGGGGAACACTGAAACTTTCTTT. It codes for CASSLTGGNTETFF. Complete variable domain (other parts from reference TRBV5-1 and TRBJ1-1): KAGVTQTPRYLIKTRGQQVTLSCSPISGHRSVSWYQQTPGQGLQFLFEYFSETQRNKGNFPGRFSGRQFSNSRSEMNVSTLELGDSALYLCASSLTGGNTETFFGQGTRLTVV.

Note on this clonotype: The final CDR3 position lacks the conserved phenylalanine or tryptophan, pointing to a likely read error. The V and J genes are TRBV12-3 or TRBV12-4 and TRBJ1-6; D possibly corresponds to TRBD1 (5 bases). The V end lost 6 bases, the J end lost 10 bases, and 16 bases lay between the germline ends. The CDR3 has 14 amino acids. The CDR3 region has the DNA TGTGCCAGCAGCCCAAGGGGAGATCAGTCACCCCTCCACATT. Translation gives CASSPRGDQSPLHI.

This clonotype has only one observation. The rearrangement links TRBV9 to TRBJ2-7, with D possibly TRBD2 on 6 matching bases. This CDR3 contains 15 residues. Germline V CDR1 and CDR2: SGDLS, YYNGEE. V gave up 6 bases and J gave up 0 bases, with 16 bases separating them. CDR3 sequence: CASIPRGDRSYEQYF. CDR3 bases: TGTGCCAGCATCCCCCGCGGGGATCGCTCCTACGAGCAGTACTTC.

The chain is built from TRBV5-1 and TRBJ1-1; possible D gene TRBD1, 5 bases. Trimming left V 4 bases short and J 0 bases short, with 16 bases between. CDR1 is SGHRS and CDR2 is YFSETQ in the germline V gene. The CDR3 covers 16 residues. The CDR3 nucleotides read TGCGCCAGCAGCACACTTTGGGGGTCCCTGAACACTGAAGCTTTCTTT. It yields the protein CASSTLWGSLNTEAFF.

This chain uses TRBV6-2 or TRBV6-3 with TRBJ2-3; D gene ambiguous. This CDR3 spans 15 amino acids. V gave up 6 bases and J gave up 2 bases, with 15 bases separating them. The germline gives CDR1 MNHEY, CDR2 SVGEGT. CDR3 sequence (DNA): TGTGCCAGCAGCATGGGCCCACACACCACAGATACGCAGTATTTT. This translates into CASSMGPHTTDTQYF.

This chain joins TRBV18 and TRBJ1-1; D gene unclear. This CDR3 has 14 amino acids. Germline V lookup: CDR1 KGHSH, CDR2 LQKENI. The germline V and J ends were trimmed by 7 bases and 11 bases, with 23 bases remaining between them. The DNA of the CDR3 is TGTGCCAGCTTCACCACCGTGGAACCCACCCTGGCTTTCTTT. Protein: CASFTTVEPTLAFF.

This chain connects TRBV29-1 to TRBJ1-1; no firm D call. V dropped 5 bases and J dropped 3 bases, with 16 bases sitting between them. Germline V gene sequence: CDR1 SQVTM, CDR2 ANQGSEA. The CDR3 has 14 residues. CDR3 DNA sequence: TGCAGCGTTTACCGCGGTCGGCTGTACACTGAAGCTTTCTTT. Translation gives CSVYRGRLYTEAFF.

This clonotype was seen many times. This chain joins TRBV7-3 and TRBJ2-4, with 9 nucleotides matching TRBD1. The CDR3 is made up of 16 amino acids. Losses at the gene ends were 2 bases for V and 5 bases for J; bases not matched to a gene: 7. The germline gives CDR1 SGHTA, CDR2 FQGTGA. DNA of the CDR3: TGTGCCAGCAGCTTACCCACAGGGGGCGGGCAAAACATTCAGTACTTC. It specifies CASSLPTGGGQNIQYF.

This clonotype was picked up many times. The chain joins TRBV7-3 to TRBJ2-3, with D perhaps matching TRBD1 (6 bases). Germline loops: CDR1 SGHTA, CDR2 FQGTGA. V lost 5 bases and J lost 8, with 17 bases in between. The CDR3 loop spans 14 amino acids. CDR3 nucleotides: TGTGCCAGCAGCCCCAGGTGGGGGCCTGGTACGCAGTATTTT. Amino acid sequence: CASSPRWGPGTQYF.

This chain connects TRBV18 to TRBJ1-1; D is perhaps TRBD1 (5 bases). Deletions cut 6 bases from V and 3 bases from J, with 14 bases between. Germline CDR1 and CDR2: KGHSH and LQKENI. The CDR3 has 14 amino acids. CDR3 loop: CASSSREVYTEAFF. The CDR3 region has the DNA TGTGCCAGCTCTAGCAGGGAGGTATACACTGAAGCTTTCTTT.

The sample holds a few counts of this clonotype. The V and J genes are TRBV25-1 and TRBJ2-1, with D perhaps TRBD2 (6 bases). The CDR3 consists of 15 residues. Trimming shortened V by 1 base and J by 4 bases, and 11 bases separated the two germline ends. Germline-derived CDR1 and CDR2 are MGHDK and SYGVNS. CDR3 bases: TGTGCCAGCAGTGAATCCCGGGGGATTTACAATGAGCAGTTCTTC. Residues: CASSESRGIYNEQFF. Full variable domain (missing parts from reference TRBV25-1 and TRBJ2-1): EADIYQTPRYLVIGTGKKITLECSQTMGHDKMYWYQQDPGMELHLIHYSYGVNSTEKGDLSSESTVSRIRTEHFPLTLESARPSHTSQYLCASSESRGIYNEQFFGPGTRLTVL.

In this sample, this clonotype turned up many times. The rearrangement uses TRBV15 and TRBJ2-3; 7 bases are a match to TRBD1. Germline CDR1 reads LNHNV; CDR2 reads YYDKDF (reference sequence). V gave up 4 bases and J gave up 4 bases; unmatched junction bases: 5. The CDR3 is 14 amino acids. The CDR3 here is CATSTRQGADTQYF. The CDR3 bases are TGTGCCACCAGCACCCGACAGGGAGCAGATACGCAGTATTTT.

This clonotype was recorded many times. The rearrangement links TRBV12-3 or TRBV12-4 to TRBJ2-4, with a weak D call TRBD1 (6 bases). The CDR3 length is 13 residues. V dropped 5 bases and J dropped 8 bases, with 13 bases sitting between them. The CDR3 coding sequence is TGTGCCAGCAGTATCGGACAGAGGGACATTCAGTACTTC. Residues: CASSIGQRDIQYF.

This clonotype was seen more than once but under ten times. The J gene is TRBJ1-6, the V gene TRBV7-9; 8 positions agree with TRBD1. CDR3 length equals 14 residues. Trimming took 5 bases from V and 9 from J; bases not matched to a gene: 6. Germline CDR1 SEHNR, CDR2 FQNEAQ (reference sequence). The CDR3 reads CASSHRTGTSPLHF. DNA of the CDR3: TGTGCCAGCAGCCACAGGACAGGGACTTCACCCCTCCACTTT.

In its sample, this clonotype was seen once. The rearrangement uses TRBV7-2 and TRBJ1-2; D not certain. Trimming pared 7 bases from V and 7 bases from J, leaving 16 bases between. Germline-derived CDR1 and CDR2 are SGHTA and FQGNSA. The CDR3 extends over 13 amino acids. CDR3 DNA: TGTGCCAGCACCTCTACGTTAGGTGGTGGCTACACCTTC. Its protein is CASTSTLGGGYTF.